The entry that follows covers one T cell receptor (beta chain) sequence. What it binds is not known. The data originate from a study of shared clonotypes between healthy human individuals. The input for sorted-subset replicate PCRs was around 0.2 ug DNA, around 30,000 T cell genomes. The authors' processing: ImmunoSEQ only sent back junction sequences with no quality scores, so filtering was done differently. Libraries were prepared by immunoSEQ multiplex PCR; TCRdb keeps only in-frame clonotypes and omits some of them. Clone size and the V and J calls come from that table; the DNA yielded D and trimming. The sample shows about 710,000 clones, 55% to 75% of them seen only once. Findings of the study overall: Non-shared clonotypes showed lower generation probabilities than clonotypes common to all four donors. It was only blood that was sampled, and tissue repertoires likely differ.

Material: memory CD4+ T cells sorted from blood. Specified subset: CD45RA-negative fraction. The receptor was derived from a woman in her twenties or thirties in good health.

CDR3 amino acids: CASNHHGEETQYF. DNA of the CDR3: TGCGCCAGCAACCACCACGGTGAAGAGACCCAGTACTTC. V and J are TRBV23-1 and TRBJ2-5; D is uncertain. TRBV23-1 is reported as an ORF; its role is uncertain. Trimming removed 7 bases from V and 3 bases from J, with 12 bases in between. This CDR3 has 13 amino acids.